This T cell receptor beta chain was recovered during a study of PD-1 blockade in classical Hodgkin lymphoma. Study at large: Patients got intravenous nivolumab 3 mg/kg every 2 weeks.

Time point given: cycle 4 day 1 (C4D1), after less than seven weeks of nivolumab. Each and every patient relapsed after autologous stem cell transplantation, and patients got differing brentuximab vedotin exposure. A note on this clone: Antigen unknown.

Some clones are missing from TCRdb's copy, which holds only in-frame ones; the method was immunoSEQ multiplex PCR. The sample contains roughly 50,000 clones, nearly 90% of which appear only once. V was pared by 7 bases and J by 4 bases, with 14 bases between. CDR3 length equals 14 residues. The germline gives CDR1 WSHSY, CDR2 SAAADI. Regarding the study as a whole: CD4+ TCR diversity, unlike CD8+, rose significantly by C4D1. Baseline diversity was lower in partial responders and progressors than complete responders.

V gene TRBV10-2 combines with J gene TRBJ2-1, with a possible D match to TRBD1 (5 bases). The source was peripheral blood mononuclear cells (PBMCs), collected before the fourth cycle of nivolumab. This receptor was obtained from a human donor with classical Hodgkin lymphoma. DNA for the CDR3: TGCGCCAGCATACCGACAGTAGGGTACAATGAGCAGTTCTTC. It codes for CASIPTVGYNEQFF.